This passage covers 15 T cell receptor beta chains from one sample sequenced in a study of graft-versus-host responses after intestinal transplantation. Assay used: immunoSEQ multiplex PCR; TCRdb lists only in-frame clones, some missing. The repertoire holds just over 20,000 clones, with over 80% as singletons. The starting material was PBMCs, obtained around 270 days after intestinal transplant. The receptors stem from a human patient who received an intestinal transplant, so some T cells may come from the graft donor.

This clone was counted a single time. This chain connects TRBV5-5 to TRBJ1-1; a weak D match, TRBD1 (5 bases). The CDR3 runs 13 residues. V lost 4 bases, J lost 3 bases, and 10 bases lay in between. Germline V gene lookup returns CDR1 SGHKS and CDR2 YYEKEE (reference sequence). The CDR3: CASSPTGHTEAFF. The CDR3 DNA is TGTGCCAGCAGCCCGACGGGGCACACTGAAGCTTTCTTT.

The CDR3 spells CASSGGSPNEKLFF. DNA for the CDR3: TGCGCCAGCAGTGGCGGCAGCCCAAATGAAAAACTGTTTTTT. The rearrangement joins TRBV10-2 to TRBJ1-4, with D unresolved. Looked up from germline, CDR1 is WSHSY and CDR2 is SAAADI. The CDR3 runs to 14 residues. V lost 4 bases and J 5 bases, leaving 11 bases between the germline ends.

The V call is TRBV5-8, the J call TRBJ1-1; no firm D call. This CDR3 contains 12 residues. Trimming took 4 bases from V and 5 from J, leaving 9 bases between them. CDR1 is SGHTS and CDR2 is YDEGEE in the germline V gene. CDR3 region: CASSVPGTEAFF. CDR3 sequence (DNA): TGTGCCAGCAGCGTCCCGGGGACTGAAGCTTTCTTT.

The CDR3 nucleotides are TGTGCCTGGAGTGCTTCTCCCTACGAGCAGTACTTC. It yields the protein CAWSASPYEQYF. The genes are TRBV30 and TRBJ2-7, with D unclear. Trimming took off 1 base at V and 2 bases at J, with 6 bases between the two ends. Looked up from germline, CDR1 is GTSNPN and CDR2 is SVGIG (reference sequence). The CDR3 consists of 12 residues.

This chain connects TRBV10-3 to TRBJ2-7; TRBD1 or TRBD2 may be the D gene (5 bases each). The CDR3 has 13 residues. Germline CDR1 and CDR2: ENHRY and SYGVKD. Trimming removed 7 bases from V and 0 bases from J, with 10 bases in between. The CDR3 loop is CAINAGTSYEQYF. Here the CDR3 DNA reads TGTGCCATCAACGCAGGGACCTCCTACGAGCAGTACTTC.

The J gene is TRBJ1-1, the V gene TRBV27; D remains ambiguous. V shed 1 base and J shed 4 bases, with 10 bases lying between them. The germline V gene encodes CDR1 MNHEY and CDR2 SMNVEV (reference sequence). The CDR3 runs 14 residues. The CDR3 reads CASSLYGGSTEAFF. The CDR3 DNA reads as TGTGCCAGCAGTTTATACGGAGGGTCCACTGAAGCTTTCTTT.

In its sample, this clone was seen a few times. The rearrangement uses TRBV5-4 and TRBJ2-5, with 8 positions matching TRBD1. The end of the DNA is better explained by TRBJ2-7, so the J call may be wrong. This CDR3 is 17 amino acids long. CDR1 is SGHNT and CDR2 is YYREEE in the germline V gene (reference sequence). CDR3 sequence (DNA): TGTGCCAGCAGCTTAGGAGCAGGGGGCGTTATCTCCTACGAGCAGTACTTC. This translates into CASSLGAGGVISYEQYF.

V and J are TRBV19 and TRBJ2-1; 8 nucleotides line up with TRBD2. The CDR3 is made up of 17 amino acids. The germline V gene has CDR1 LNHDA and CDR2 SQIVND (reference sequence). V trimming: 0 bases; J trimming: 0 bases; junction bases outside the gene matches: 4. The CDR3 protein is CASSIDSGTYSYNEQFF. CDR3 sequence (DNA): TGTGCCAGTAGTATAGATAGCGGGACATACTCCTACAATGAGCAGTTCTTC.

The chain combines TRBV18 with TRBJ2-3; a possible D gene is TRBD2 (5 bases). Per the germline V gene, CDR1 is KGHSH and CDR2 is LQKENI. The CDR3 spans 15 residues. V shed 0 bases and J shed 6 bases, with 13 bases lying between them. CDR3 protein: CASSPPNLEVDTQYF. The CDR3 nucleotides read TGTGCCAGCTCACCACCCAATCTGGAGGTGGATACGCAGTATTTT.

The gene calls are TRBV5-1 and TRBJ2-2; TRBD2 matches 11 bases. Germline V gene data show CDR1 as SGHRS and CDR2 as YFSETQ. There are 16 residues in the CDR3. V lost 4 bases to trimming and J lost 6 bases; unmatched junction nucleotides: 8. The CDR3 nucleotides are TGCGCCAGCAGCGCGCCGGGACTAGCGGCGGCCGGGGAGCTGTTTTTT. It codes for CASSAPGLAAAGELFF. Complete variable domain (other parts from reference TRBV5-1 and TRBJ2-2): KAGVTQTPRYLIKTRGQQVTLSCSPISGHRSVSWYQQTPGQGLQFLFEYFSETQRNKGNFPGRFSGRQFSNSRSEMNVSTLELGDSALYLCASSAPGLAAAGELFFGEGSRLTVL.

The chain carries TRBV7-3 and TRBJ2-1, with D possibly matching TRBD1 (6 bases). The CDR3 has 15 residues. In germline, CDR1 is SGHTA, CDR2 FQGTGA. V was cut by 5 bases and J by 0 bases, with 11 bases left in between. This CDR3 reads CASSPMDSSYNEQFF. The CDR3 DNA reads TGTGCCAGCAGCCCTATGGACAGCTCCTACAATGAGCAGTTCTTC.

This clone occurred once. This chain joins TRBV20-1 and TRBJ2-1, with D unclear. V gave up 1 base and J gave up 8 bases, with 6 bases separating them. CDR1 and CDR2 from the germline V gene are DFQATT and SNEGSKA (reference sequence). The CDR3 length is 11 residues. CDR3 loop: CSARAVDEQFF. In nucleotides, the CDR3 is TGCAGTGCTAGAGCCGTAGATGAGCAGTTCTTC.

The V and J genes are TRBV5-6 and TRBJ1-5; D gene uncertain. Trimming removed 2 bases from V and 0 bases from J, with 9 bases in between. The CDR3 is 15 amino acids. Germline V CDR1 and CDR2: SGHDT, YYEEEE. The CDR3 DNA follows: TGTGCCAGCAGCTTTGGATTTACTAGCAATCAGCCCCAGCATTTT. It specifies CASSFGFTSNQPQHF.

The genes are TRBV28 and TRBJ2-7, with D perhaps TRBD1 or TRBD2 (5 bases each). Deletions cut 2 bases from V and 3 bases from J, with 8 bases between. The CDR3 consists of 13 residues. CDR1 MDHEN and CDR2 SYDVKM come from the germline V gene. This CDR3 reads CASSLEGYYEQYF. CDR3 DNA: TGTGCCAGCAGTTTAGAGGGGTACTACGAGCAGTACTTC.

This clone has more than one count but fewer than ten. The J gene is TRBJ1-1, the V gene TRBV9; D gene unclear. V was cut by 0 bases and J by 1 base, with 10 bases left in between. The CDR3 runs 15 residues. Germline CDR1 and CDR2: SGDLS and YYNGEE. The CDR3 DNA is TGTGCCAGCAGCGTAGGGGTGGGGAGGAACACTGAAGCTTTCTTT. It is translated as CASSVGVGRNTEAFF.